This TCR beta chain was identified in a study of regulatory T cells in long-lasting Graves disease. Findings and caveats of the study: Newly diagnosed Graves' patients exceeded persistent ones in TCR diversity.

To note about this clonotype: As yet, its antigen is unknown.

Libraries of TCR beta came from iRepertoire HTBI primers plus Arm-PCR of CDR3 regions. Each CDR3 protein is one row after TCRdb ran MiXCR on the multiplex PCR reads. The sample records approximately 390,000 distinct CDR3 sequences, roughly 17% being singletons. Indicated time point: newly diagnosed GD, antithyroid drugs for less than 3 months. TCR sequences were obtained from RNA taken from PBMCs. Patients came through an endocrinology department, and that department was in Xi'an, China. This CDR3 has 15 residues. The germline gives CDR1 SGHNT, CDR2 YENEEA. Between the trimmed V and J ends, which lost 5 bases and 0 bases, there was a span of 11 bases. The same data also contributed to another study, on T cells in Graves' hyperthyroidism and ophthalmopathy. That work adds: Lactation, pregnancy, other autoimmune disease or uncontrolled infection led to exclusion of patients. Most clonotypes expanded in thyroid above 0.001 were likewise present in blood.

The sequence was obtained from a woman younger than 30 with Graves disease. This specimen was peripheral blood mononuclear cells (PBMCs), taken at new diagnosis, from a patient treated with antithyroid drugs. V usage is TRBV11-3 and J usage is TRBJ1-3, with a possible D match to TRBD1 (5 bases). The CDR3 DNA reads TGTGCCAGCAGCCCCGGGGGGTACTCTGGAAACACCATATATTTT. This translates into CASSPGGYSGNTIYF.